The entry below describes one T cell receptor (beta chain). Its antigen is currently unknown. The data derive from a study of blood T cells in healthy people across ages. Study observations and caveats: It was found that TCR beta diversity correlated strongly with the percentage of naive T cells.

Germline CDR1 and CDR2: SGHVS and FNYEAQ. The CDR3 runs 14 residues. The ends were cut back, 5 bases at V and 5 bases at J, with 15 bases in the middle. Alongside a J-beta primer mix, a sample-barcoded 5' primer served in a second PCR lasting roughly 6 to 11 cycles. TCRdb called the 5' RACE reads again in MiXCR, with one record for every CDR3 protein. The sample has around 2 million distinct CDR3 sequences; approximately 40% are singletons. The source material was blood. The TCR comes from a human donor in good health. The chain joins TRBV7-6 to TRBJ1-1; D remains ambiguous. The CDR3 DNA sequence: TGTGCCAGCAGCCCCTCCCACGGAGGAACTGAAGCTTTCTTT. Its protein is CASSPSHGGTEAFF.